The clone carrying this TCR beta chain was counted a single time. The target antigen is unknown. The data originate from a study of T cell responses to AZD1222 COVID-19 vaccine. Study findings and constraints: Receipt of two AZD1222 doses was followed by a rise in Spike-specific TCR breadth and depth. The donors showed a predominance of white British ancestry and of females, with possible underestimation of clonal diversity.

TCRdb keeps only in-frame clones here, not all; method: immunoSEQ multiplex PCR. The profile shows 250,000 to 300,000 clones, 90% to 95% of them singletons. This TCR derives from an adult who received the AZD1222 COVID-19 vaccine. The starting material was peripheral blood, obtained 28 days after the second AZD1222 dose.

In DNA form, the CDR3 reads TGTGCCAGCAGTTTAGCGGGGGGCGTAAATACCTTC. Residues: CASSLAGGVNTF. This chain uses TRBV28 with TRBJ1-2; possible D gene TRBD1, 6 bases. Germline V gene data show CDR1 as MDHEN and CDR2 as SYDVKM. CDR3 length: 12 amino acids. V lost 2 bases and J lost 14, with 15 bases in between.